This is a list of T cell receptor beta chains from one sample in a study of control samples from healthy donors and cancer patients. Some clones are missing from TCRdb's copy, which holds only in-frame ones; the method was immunoSEQ multiplex PCR. Of 150,000 to 200,000 clones listed, roughly 90% are singletons. The sample was blood. The receptors stem from a man in his thirties or forties in good health. Both conserved end residues are part of each CDR3. Fields, in order: CDR3 protein, CDR3 DNA, clone size, J gene, D gene, V gene. The D gene is left open where the match is weak. Clone size appears in some rows only: once, few, many, or a class for an expanded clone.

CASSITETPMNSPLHF TGTGCCAGCAGCATTACCGAGACCCCTATGAATTCACCCCTCCACTTT NA TRBJ1-6 NA TRBV7-9
CASSLVAEYGYTF TGTGCCAGCAGCTTGGTAGCGGAGTATGGCTACACCTTC NA TRBJ1-2 NA TRBV5-6
CAISPGFNQPQHF TGTGCCATCAGCCCGGGGTTCAATCAGCCCCAGCATTTT NA TRBJ1-5 NA TRBV10-3
CASSLFRGRQPQHF TGTGCCAGCAGTTTATTCAGGGGTCGGCAGCCCCAGCATTTT NA TRBJ1-5 NA TRBV28
CASSQSYASQYF TGTGCCAGCAGCCAAAGCTATGCATCCCAGTACTTC NA TRBJ2-5 NA TRBV3-1/TRBV3-2
CASSESWTGTYGYTF TGTGCCAGCAGTGAATCTTGGACAGGGACCTATGGCTACACCTTC NA TRBJ1-2 TRBD1 TRBV25-1
CATTSPSTDTQYF TGTGCCACGACTAGCCCGAGCACAGATACGCAGTATTTT once TRBJ2-3 TRBD2 TRBV28
CASSRGLLNSYNSPLHF TGTGCCAGCTCACGCGGACTGTTAAACTCCTATAATTCACCCCTCCACTTT once TRBJ1-6 NA TRBV18
CASSASGTGETQYF TGTGCCAGCAGCGCGTCCGGGACAGGGGAGACCCAGTACTTC few TRBJ2-5 TRBD1 TRBV7-9
CASSSPGYNEQFF TGTGCCAGCAGTTCCCCAGGGTACAATGAGCAGTTCTTC NA TRBJ2-1 NA TRBV6-5
CASSPGTGALNTEAFF TGTGCCAGCAGCCCGGGGACAGGGGCCCTGAACACTGAAGCTTTCTTT NA TRBJ1-1 TRBD1 TRBV11-3
CAITSGINNEQFF TGTGCCATCACCAGCGGTATAAACAATGAGCAGTTCTTC few TRBJ2-1 NA TRBV10-3
CASSQDARGLAGGNKYYNEQFF TGTGCCAGCAGCCAAGATGCTAGGGGACTAGCGGGGGGGAACAAATATTACAATGAGCAGTTCTTC NA TRBJ2-1 TRBD2 TRBV3-1/TRBV3-2
CAWIQIPNDRAGKRPFYNEQFF TGTGCCTGGATCCAGATACCGAACGACAGGGCCGGGAAGAGGCCCTTTTACAATGAGCAGTTCTTC NA TRBJ2-1 TRBD1 TRBV30
CASSLKGVQYF TGTGCCAGCAGCTTAAAGGGAGTGCAGTACTTC NA TRBJ2-7 NA TRBV7-8
CASSLFPSGGNEQFF TGCGCCAGCAGCTTGTTTCCTAGCGGGGGGAATGAGCAGTTCTTC NA TRBJ2-1 TRBD2 TRBV5-1
CATKGTVSLGTGELFF TGTGCCACCAAAGGGACTGTCTCGTTGGGCACCGGGGAGCTGTTTTTT NA TRBJ2-2 NA TRBV2
CASSQDAGTATGYTF TGCGCCAGCAGCCAAGATGCAGGGACGGCCACAGGCTACACCTTC NA TRBJ1-2 NA TRBV4-3
CASSVRDRGLLGSTF TGTGCCAGCAGCGTCCGGGACAGGGGGCTTTTAGGGAGCACCTTC NA TRBJ1-2 TRBD1 TRBV5-6
CASSPGTVSNQPQHF TGTGCCAGCAGCCCGGGGACGGTGAGCAATCAGCCCCAGCATTTT NA TRBJ1-5 NA TRBV27
CASSLETVQAFF TGTGCCAGCAGTTTAGAAACAGTCCAAGCTTTCTTT NA TRBJ1-1 NA TRBV12-3/TRBV12-4
CASSRTVGISPLHF TGTGCCAGCAGCAGGACAGTCGGGATTTCACCCCTCCACTTT NA TRBJ1-6 NA TRBV3-1/TRBV3-2
CASSRTGPIEAFF TGTGCCAGCAGCCGTACAGGGCCAATTGAAGCTTTCTTT NA TRBJ1-1 NA TRBV7-8
CASSSRTSGKPDTQYF TGTGCCAGCAGCTCCCGGACTAGCGGGAAGCCAGATACGCAGTATTTT NA TRBJ2-3 TRBD2 TRBV13
CASSYPQAYEQYF TGTGCCAGCAGTTACCCGCAAGCCTACGAGCAGTACTTC NA TRBJ2-7 NA TRBV6-6
CASSLLPGELFF TGCGCCAGCAGCTTGTTGCCCGGGGAGCTGTTTTTT NA TRBJ2-2 NA TRBV5-1
CASSVDGRNYGYTF TGTGCCAGCAGCGTTGATGGTCGAAACTATGGCTACACCTTC NA TRBJ1-2 NA TRBV9
CASSLLGTGASTEAFF TGCGCCAGCAGCTTGCTAGGGACGGGCGCTTCCACTGAAGCTTTCTTT NA TRBJ1-1 NA TRBV5-1
CASSFLTDGTEAFF TGTGCCAGCAGCTTTTTGACTGACGGCACTGAAGCTTTCTTT NA TRBJ1-1 NA TRBV14
CASWDRVFRNTIYF TGTGCCAGCTGGGACAGGGTCTTTAGAAACACCATATATTTT NA TRBJ1-3 TRBD1 TRBV7-2
CASSEQLTYEQYF TGTGCCAGCAGTGAACAGTTAACCTACGAGCAGTACTTC NA TRBJ2-7 NA TRBV6-1
CASRIQENTEAFF TGTGCCAGCAGGATTCAAGAGAACACTGAAGCTTTCTTT NA TRBJ1-1 NA TRBV6-5
CATTGTAPFLGYTF TGTGCCACCACGGGGACCGCTCCTTTCTTAGGGTACACCTTC once TRBJ1-2 NA TRBV2
CASSLNRILTPLHF TGTGCCAGCAGTTTAAACAGGATATTGACACCCCTCCACTTT NA TRBJ1-6 NA TRBV6-5
CASSLALRRIGELFF TGCGCCAGCAGCTTGGCGCTTCGAAGAATCGGGGAGCTGTTTTTT NA TRBJ2-2 NA TRBV5-1
CASSSVGYGYTF TGTGCCAGCAGTTCGGTAGGGTATGGCTACACCTTC NA TRBJ1-2 NA TRBV12-3/TRBV12-4
CASSLRGQGWGYGYTF TGTGCCAGCAGTTTACGAGGGCAGGGATGGGGCTATGGCTACACCTTC NA TRBJ1-2 NA TRBV28
CASSPGVEETQYF TGTGCCAGCTCACCGGGGGTTGAGGAGACCCAGTACTTC NA TRBJ2-5 NA TRBV18
CASSLLVEPGELFF TGTGCCAGCAGCTTACTTGTGGAACCCGGGGAGCTGTTTTTT NA TRBJ2-2 NA TRBV7-9
CASSDQNSPLHF TGTGCCAGCAGTGATCAGAATTCACCCCTCCACTTT NA TRBJ1-6 NA TRBV2
CATSDSWPATEAFF TGTGCCACCAGTGATTCGTGGCCGGCCACTGAAGCTTTCTTT NA TRBJ1-1 NA TRBV24-1
CASSFGLADSYEQYF TGTGCCAGCAGTTTCGGACTAGCGGATTCCTACGAGCAGTACTTC NA TRBJ2-7 TRBD2 TRBV28
CASSYSTGVFNEQFF TGTGCCAGCAGTTACTCGACGGGAGTTTTCAATGAGCAGTTCTTC NA TRBJ2-1 NA TRBV6-5
CASSLGQGGQETQYF TGCGCCAGCAGCTTGGGGCAGGGGGGGCAGGAGACCCAGTACTTC NA TRBJ2-5 NA TRBV5-1
CASNGAVRDGYTF TGTGCCAGCAATGGGGCGGTGAGGGATGGCTACACCTTC NA TRBJ1-2 NA TRBV2
CSVAFPDGSPLHF TGCAGCGTTGCATTTCCAGACGGATCACCCCTCCACTTT once TRBJ1-6 NA TRBV29-1
CATSRSRLGNSPLHF TGTGCCACCAGCAGAAGCCGGTTGGGGAATTCACCCCTCCACTTT once TRBJ1-6 NA TRBV15
CASSSTGTDTDTQYF TGTGCCAGCAGTTCAACCGGGACAGACACAGATACGCAGTATTTT NA TRBJ2-3 TRBD1 TRBV2
CASSSVATEAFF TGTGCCAGCAGCAGTGTTGCTACTGAAGCTTTCTTT NA TRBJ1-1 NA TRBV6-2/TRBV6-3
CASSLAETDGYTF TGTGCCAGCAGCTTAGCGGAAACGGATGGCTACACCTTC NA TRBJ1-2 NA TRBV7-9
CASSEARSTNQPQHF TGTGCCAGCAGTGAAGCAAGGAGTACCAATCAGCCCCAGCATTTT NA TRBJ1-5 NA TRBV6-1
CASSYYFGAQSYNEQFF TGCGCCAGCAGCTATTATTTCGGGGCACAATCCTACAATGAGCAGTTCTTC NA TRBJ2-1 NA TRBV5-1
CASSYSYMDNSPLHF TGTGCCAGCAGTTACTCCTACATGGACAATTCACCCCTCCACTTT NA TRBJ1-6 NA TRBV6-5
CASSQTGSGAFF TGTGCCAGCAGCCAGACAGGTTCAGGAGCTTTCTTT once TRBJ1-1 NA TRBV6-5
CSVKGMGTNTEAFF TGCAGCGTAAAAGGCATGGGGACGAACACTGAAGCTTTCTTT NA TRBJ1-1 NA TRBV29-1